Following are 18 T cell receptor beta chains from one sample sequenced in a study of shared clonotypes between healthy human individuals. Sequencing was performed with immunoSEQ multiplex PCR; in TCRdb, only in-frame clones are kept and a portion is missing. The sample records roughly 1,500,000 clones, 98% being singletons. Sequenced input: naive CD4+ T cells sorted from blood. The subset: CD45RA+ positively selected. The receptors were sampled from a man aged 25-40 years in good health.

The J gene is TRBJ2-5, the V gene TRBV2, with D possibly being TRBD2 (6 bases). Deletions cut 8 bases from V and 6 bases from J, with 19 bases between. Germline V gene data show CDR1 as SNHLY and CDR2 as FYNNEI. This CDR3 has 14 residues. The CDR3 spells CASEPTGGRKTQYF. The CDR3 DNA follows: TGTGCCAGCGAGCCTACTGGGGGGAGGAAGACCCAGTACTTC.

V gene TRBV7-9 combines with J gene TRBJ2-1; no definite D call. From germline, CDR1 is SEHNR and CDR2 FQNEAQ (reference sequence). The CDR3 covers 13 residues. Between the trimmed V and J ends, which lost 3 bases and 7 bases, there was a span of 10 bases. The CDR3: CASSFNVGNEQFF. The CDR3 region has the DNA TGTGCCAGCAGCTTTAATGTGGGAAATGAGCAGTTCTTC.

This chain connects TRBV11-2 to TRBJ2-7; D remains unclear. Germline V gene data show CDR1 as SGHAT and CDR2 as FQNNGV. This CDR3 is 13 amino acids long. V was cut by 4 bases and J by 4 bases, with 11 bases left in between. As DNA, the CDR3 is TGTGCCAGCAGCTCCATGGTCCCTTACGAGCAGTACTTC. This codes for CASSSMVPYEQYF.

This rearrangement joins TRBV18 to TRBJ2-2, with D possibly matching TRBD2 (5 bases). The CDR3 is 17 residues long. Germline values: CDR1 KGHSH, CDR2 LQKENI. The V gene lost 3 bases and the J gene lost 0 bases, with 14 bases spanning the gap. This CDR3 reads CASSPRGSRSNTGELFF. The DNA for the CDR3 is TGTGCCAGCTCACCCCGGGGATCCCGTTCGAACACCGGGGAGCTGTTTTTT.

This chain uses TRBV5-4 with TRBJ2-7, with 13 positions matching TRBD2. From germline, CDR1 is SGHNT and CDR2 YYREEE (reference sequence). The trim removed 7 bases at V and 6 bases at J, leaving 4 bases unmatched. This CDR3 comprises 13 residues. In DNA form, the CDR3 reads TGTGCCAGCTCGGGACTAGCGGGATTCGAGCAGTACTTC. It codes for CASSGLAGFEQYF.

This sequence joins TRBV4-1 and TRBJ2-7, with D possibly TRBD1 on 5 matching bases. Germline V CDR1 and CDR2: MGHRA, YSYEKL. Trimming shortened V by 0 bases and J by 2 bases, and 11 bases separated the two germline ends. The CDR3 loop spans 15 amino acids. The CDR3 loop reads CASSQDRYRTYEQYF. CDR3 nucleotide sequence: TGCGCCAGCAGCCAAGATCGTTACAGGACCTACGAGCAGTACTTC.

This chain uses TRBV5-1 with TRBJ1-2; TRBD1 aligns across 11 bases. The CDR3 consists of 14 residues. Per the germline V gene, CDR1 is SGHRS and CDR2 is YFSETQ. The V and J ends lost 2 bases and 8 bases, in that order; junction bases with no gene match: 5. DNA for the CDR3: TGCGCCAGCAGCTTCGGACAGGGGGCGGACGGCTACACCTTC. It is translated as CASSFGQGADGYTF.

The chain is built from TRBV5-4 and TRBJ1-2, with TRBD1 matching over 7 bases. The CDR3 totals 15 residues. Unmatched junction bases numbered 8, after V lost 3 bases and J lost 3 bases. CDR1 SGHNT and CDR2 YYREEE come from the germline V gene (reference sequence). CDR3 region: CASSSPGQPDYGYTF. The CDR3 DNA reads TGTGCCAGCAGCTCTCCGGGACAGCCAGACTATGGCTACACCTTC. Complete variable domain (other parts from reference TRBV5-4 and TRBJ1-2): ETGVTQSPTHLIKTRGQQVTLRCSSQSGHNTVSWYQQALGQGPQFIFQYYREEENGRGNFPPRFSGLQFPNYSSELNVNALELDDSALYLCASSSPGQPDYGYTFGSGTRLTVV.

The DNA for the CDR3 is TGTGCCAGCAAGAGGTCACGGACTAGCGGGAGTTTCAGTAACACCGGGGAGCTGTTTTTT. The encoded protein is CASKRSRTSGSFSNTGELFF. The V gene is TRBV2, the J gene TRBJ2-2, with 13 bases identical to TRBD2. The CDR3 runs to 20 residues. V was pared by 7 bases and J by 2 bases, with 16 bases of the junction left unmatched. CDR1 and CDR2 from the germline V gene are SNHLY and FYNNEI.

As regards this clone: At the DNA level, this CDR3 is encoded by other sequences in the same sample as well. The chain joins TRBV19 to TRBJ2-2, with no clear D. Germline CDR1 and CDR2: LNHDA and SQIVND (reference sequence). CDR3 length: 14 residues. The ends were cut back, 1 base at V and 1 base at J, with 4 bases in the middle. The DNA of the CDR3 is TGTGCCAGTAGTATAGCCAGGAACACCGGGGAGCTGTTTTTT. It is translated as CASSIARNTGELFF.

This chain joins TRBV18 and TRBJ1-4, with unresolved D. CDR3 length equals 14 residues. Trimming took off 10 bases at V and 3 bases at J, with 15 bases between the two ends. Germline V CDR1 and CDR2: KGHSH, LQKENI. CDR3 DNA: TGTGCCAACACGCAGGTTCTAGCTAATGAAAAACTGTTTTTT. The encoded protein is CANTQVLANEKLFF. The full variable domain, with the rest looked up from reference TRBV18 and TRBJ1-4, is NAGVMQNPRHLVRRRGQEARLRCSPMKGHSHVYWYRQLPEEGLKFMVYLQKENIIDESGMPKERFSAEFPKEGPSILRIQQVVRGDSAAYFCANTQVLANEKLFFGSGTQLSVL.

This clone appeared a single time. This chain joins TRBV6-1 and TRBJ1-5, with a possible D match to TRBD1 (6 bases). The V gene lost 3 bases and the J gene lost 3 bases, with 9 bases spanning the gap. CDR1 and CDR2 from the germline V gene are MNHNS and SASEGT. The CDR3 runs 14 residues. The CDR3 DNA follows: TGTGCCAGCAGTGAGAGGGGGTACAATCAGCCCCAGCATTTT. Amino acids: CASSERGYNQPQHF.

The count of this clone is one. The chain recombines TRBV7-2 with TRBJ2-1; 10 bases align to TRBD2. This CDR3 has 16 residues. Germline V gives CDR1 SGHTA, CDR2 FQGNSA. The V gene end was trimmed by 0 bases and the J gene end by 7 bases; junction bases not matched to a gene: 6. This CDR3 is CASSLAPSGSGNEQFF. The CDR3 bases are TGTGCCAGCAGCTTAGCCCCTAGCGGGAGTGGGAATGAGCAGTTCTTC. Full variable domain (missing parts from reference TRBV7-2 and TRBJ2-1): GAGVSQSPSNKVTEKGKDVELRCDPISGHTALYWYRQSLGQGLEFLIYFQGNSAPDKSGLPSDRFSAERTGGSVSTLTIQRTQQEDSAVYLCASSLAPSGSGNEQFFGPGTRLTVL.

The chain couples TRBV7-2 to TRBJ2-2; no definite D call. The CDR3 extends over 14 amino acids. The germline CDR1 and CDR2 sequences are SGHTA and FQGNSA. V lost 3 bases to trimming and J lost 7 bases, with 12 bases between them. The DNA of the CDR3 is TGTGCCAGCAGCTTCTACCAGAGTGGCGGGGAGCTGTTTTTT. Translated, it gives CASSFYQSGGELFF. Supplemented by reference TRBV7-2 and TRBJ2-2, the full variable domain reads GAGVSQSPSNKVTEKGKDVELRCDPISGHTALYWYRQSLGQGLEFLIYFQGNSAPDKSGLPSDRFSAERTGGSVSTLTIQRTQQEDSAVYLCASSFYQSGGELFFGEGSRLTVL.

The chain combines TRBV4-2 with TRBJ2-1, with 11 bases fitting TRBD2. CDR1 and CDR2 (germline): LGHNA, YNFKEQ. The J segment lost 4 bases and the V segment lost 0 bases, leaving 5 bases of the junction unmatched. The CDR3 length is 17 residues. CDR3 nucleotides: TGTGCCAGCAGCCAAGATTGGGGACTAGCGGCTTACAATGAGCAGTTCTTC. Protein product: CASSQDWGLAAYNEQFF.

The chain has TRBV18 and TRBJ1-2; 10 bases are a match to TRBD1. J gave up 10 bases and V 3 bases, and 5 bases lay outside the gene matches. The CDR3 has 13 residues. Germline V CDR1 and CDR2: KGHSH, LQKENI. CDR3 DNA sequence: TGTGCCAGCTCACCTTACGGACAGGGGGACTACACCTTC. Translation: CASSPYGQGDYTF. The full variable domain, with the rest looked up from reference TRBV18 and TRBJ1-2, is NAGVMQNPRHLVRRRGQEARLRCSPMKGHSHVYWYRQLPEEGLKFMVYLQKENIIDESGMPKERFSAEFPKEGPSILRIQQVVRGDSAAYFCASSPYGQGDYTFGSGTRLTVV.

The gene calls are TRBV2 and TRBJ2-1; the D gene is possibly TRBD2 (5 bases). V shed 2 bases and J shed 9 bases, with 11 bases lying between them. Germline lookup yields CDR1 SNHLY and CDR2 FYNNEI. This CDR3 region has 13 residues. The DNA for the CDR3 is TGTGCCAGCAGTGAAAGGTTAAGCGGTGAGCAGTTCTTC. This gives the protein CASSERLSGEQFF.

V is TRBV30 and J is TRBJ2-7; TRBD1 aligns across 8 bases. The CDR3 totals 14 residues. Germline V gives CDR1 GTSNPN, CDR2 SVGIG (reference sequence). Trimming at V came to 0 bases and at J to 7 bases, leaving 8 bases not matched to a gene. The CDR3 region has the DNA TGTGCCTGGAGTGTATGGCAGGGGGCGCGGGAGCAGTACTTC. This sequence encodes CAWSVWQGAREQYF.